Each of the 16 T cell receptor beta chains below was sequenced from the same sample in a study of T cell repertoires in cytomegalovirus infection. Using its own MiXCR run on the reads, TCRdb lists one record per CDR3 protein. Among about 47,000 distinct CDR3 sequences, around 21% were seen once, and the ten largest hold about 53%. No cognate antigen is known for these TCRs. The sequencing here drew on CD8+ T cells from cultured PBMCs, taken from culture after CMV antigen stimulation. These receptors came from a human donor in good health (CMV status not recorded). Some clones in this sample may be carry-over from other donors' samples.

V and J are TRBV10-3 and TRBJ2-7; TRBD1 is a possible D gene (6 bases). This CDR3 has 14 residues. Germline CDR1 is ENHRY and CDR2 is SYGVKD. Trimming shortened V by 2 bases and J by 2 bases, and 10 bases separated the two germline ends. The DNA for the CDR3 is TGTGCCATCAGTGAGCCGGACAGTACCTACGAGCAGTACTTC. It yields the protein CAISEPDSTYEQYF.

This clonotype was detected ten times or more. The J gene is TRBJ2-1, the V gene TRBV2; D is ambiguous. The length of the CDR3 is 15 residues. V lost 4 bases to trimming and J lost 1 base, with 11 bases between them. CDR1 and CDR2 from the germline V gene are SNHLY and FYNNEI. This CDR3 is CASSGTDRSYNEQFF. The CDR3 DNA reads TGTGCCAGCAGTGGTACGGATCGGTCCTACAATGAGCAGTTCTTC.

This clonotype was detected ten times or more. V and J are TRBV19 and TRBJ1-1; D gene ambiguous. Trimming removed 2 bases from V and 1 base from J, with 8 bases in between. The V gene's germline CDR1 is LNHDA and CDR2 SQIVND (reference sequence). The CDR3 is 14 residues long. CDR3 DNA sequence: TGTGCCAGTAGTATAAAGGACGGGAACACTGAAGCTTTCTTT. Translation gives CASSIKDGNTEAFF.

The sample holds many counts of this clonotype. DNA for the CDR3: TGTGCCAGCAGCTCAGACGACAGGGATTACTATGGCTACACCTTC. This gives the protein CASSSDDRDYYGYTF. The V and J genes are TRBV7-2 and TRBJ1-2; 7 bases match TRBD1. J lost 3 bases, V lost 4 bases, and 8 bases had no gene match. Germline CDR1 is SGHTA and CDR2 is FQGNSA. The CDR3 contains 15 residues.

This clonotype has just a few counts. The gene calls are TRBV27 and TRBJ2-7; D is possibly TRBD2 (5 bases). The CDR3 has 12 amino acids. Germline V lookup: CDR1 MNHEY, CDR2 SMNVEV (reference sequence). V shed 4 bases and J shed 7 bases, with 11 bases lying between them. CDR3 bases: TGTGCCAGCAGTTCAGTACCGGGGGAGCAGTACTTC. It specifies CASSSVPGEQYF.

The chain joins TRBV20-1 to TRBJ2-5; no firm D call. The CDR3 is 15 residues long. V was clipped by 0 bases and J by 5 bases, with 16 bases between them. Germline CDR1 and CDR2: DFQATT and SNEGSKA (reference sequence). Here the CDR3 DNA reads TGCAGTGCTAGAGATATGGCAGGTCTGTGGGAGACCCAGTACTTC. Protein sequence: CSARDMAGLWETQYF.

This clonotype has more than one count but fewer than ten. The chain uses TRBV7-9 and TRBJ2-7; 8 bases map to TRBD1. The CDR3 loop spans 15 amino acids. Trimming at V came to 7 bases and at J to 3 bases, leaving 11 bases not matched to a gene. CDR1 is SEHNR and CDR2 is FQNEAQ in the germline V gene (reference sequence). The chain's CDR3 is CASTKDRGNYYEQYF. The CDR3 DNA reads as TGTGCCAGCACCAAAGACAGGGGAAATTACTACGAGCAGTACTTC. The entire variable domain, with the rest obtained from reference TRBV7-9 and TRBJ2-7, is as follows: DTGVSQNPRHKITKRGQNVTFRCDPISEHNRLYWYRQTLGQGPEFLTYFQNEAQLEKSRLLSDRFSAERPKGSFSTLEIQRTEQGDSAMYLCASTKDRGNYYEQYFGPGTRLTVT.

CDR3 residues: CASSLSPFGTSTDTQYF. The CDR3, as DNA: TGTGCCAGCAGTTTATCCCCCTTCGGGACTAGCACAGATACGCAGTATTTT. The J gene is TRBJ2-3, the V gene TRBV27; the D gene is possibly TRBD2 (6 bases). Germline-derived CDR1 and CDR2 are MNHEY and SMNVEV (reference sequence). Deletions cut 0 bases from V and 0 bases from J, with 13 bases between. The CDR3 has 17 amino acids.

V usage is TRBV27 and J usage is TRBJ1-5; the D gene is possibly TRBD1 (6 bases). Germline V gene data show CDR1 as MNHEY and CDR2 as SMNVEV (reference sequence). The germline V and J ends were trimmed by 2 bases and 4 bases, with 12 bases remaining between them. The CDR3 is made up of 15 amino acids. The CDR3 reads CASSLGGGKNQPQHF. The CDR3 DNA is TGTGCCAGCAGTTTAGGAGGGGGAAAGAATCAGCCCCAGCATTTT.

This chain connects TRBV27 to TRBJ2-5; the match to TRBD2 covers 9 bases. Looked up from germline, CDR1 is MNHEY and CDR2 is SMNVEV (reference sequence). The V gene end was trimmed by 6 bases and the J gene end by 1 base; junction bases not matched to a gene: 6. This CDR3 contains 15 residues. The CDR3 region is CASREAGGVQETQYF. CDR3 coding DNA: TGTGCCAGCAGGGAAGCGGGGGGTGTCCAAGAGACCCAGTACTTC.

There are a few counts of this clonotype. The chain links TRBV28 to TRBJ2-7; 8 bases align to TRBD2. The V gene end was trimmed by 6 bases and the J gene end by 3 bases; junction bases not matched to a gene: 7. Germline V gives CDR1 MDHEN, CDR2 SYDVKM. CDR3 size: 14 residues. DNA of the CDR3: TGTGCCAGCAGACCCCTCGCGGGGGGCTACGAGCAGTACTTC. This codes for CASRPLAGGYEQYF.

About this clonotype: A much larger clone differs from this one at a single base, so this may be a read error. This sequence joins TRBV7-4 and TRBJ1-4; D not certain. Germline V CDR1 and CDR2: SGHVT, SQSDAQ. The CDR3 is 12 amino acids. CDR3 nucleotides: TGTGCCAACAGCGCCCTAAGTGAAAAACTGTTTTTT. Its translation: CANSALSEKLFF.

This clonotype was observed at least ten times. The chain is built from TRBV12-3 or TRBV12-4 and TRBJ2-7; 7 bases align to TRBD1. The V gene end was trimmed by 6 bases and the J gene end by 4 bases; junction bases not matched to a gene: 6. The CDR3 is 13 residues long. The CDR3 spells CASSLSQGYEQYF. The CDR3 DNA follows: TGTGCCAGCAGCTTGTCACAGGGGTACGAGCAGTACTTC.

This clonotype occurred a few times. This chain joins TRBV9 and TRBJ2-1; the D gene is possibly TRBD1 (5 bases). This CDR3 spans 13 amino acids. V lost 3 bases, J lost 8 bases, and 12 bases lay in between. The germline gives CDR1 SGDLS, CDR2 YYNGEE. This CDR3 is CASSADKFHEQFF. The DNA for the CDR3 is TGTGCCAGCAGCGCGGACAAGTTCCATGAGCAGTTCTTC.

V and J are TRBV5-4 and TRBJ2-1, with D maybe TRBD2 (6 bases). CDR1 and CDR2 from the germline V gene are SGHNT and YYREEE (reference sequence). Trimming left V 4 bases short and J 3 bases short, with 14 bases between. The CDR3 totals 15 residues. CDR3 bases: TGTGCCAGCAGCGGGGGGTCGCGCAACTACAATGAGCAGTTCTTC. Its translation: CASSGGSRNYNEQFF.

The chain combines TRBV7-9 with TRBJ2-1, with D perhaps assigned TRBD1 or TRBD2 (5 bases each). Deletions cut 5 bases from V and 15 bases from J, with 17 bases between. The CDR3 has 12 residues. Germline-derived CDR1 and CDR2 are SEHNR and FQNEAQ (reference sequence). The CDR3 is CASSTGTVWRFF. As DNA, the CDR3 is TGTGCCAGCAGCACCGGGACGGTCTGGCGGTTCTTC. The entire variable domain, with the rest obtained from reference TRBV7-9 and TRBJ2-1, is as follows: DTGVSQNPRHKITKRGQNVTFRCDPISEHNRLYWYRQTLGQGPEFLTYFQNEAQLEKSRLLSDRFSAERPKGSFSTLEIQRTEQGDSAMYLCASSTGTVWRFFGPGTRLTVL.